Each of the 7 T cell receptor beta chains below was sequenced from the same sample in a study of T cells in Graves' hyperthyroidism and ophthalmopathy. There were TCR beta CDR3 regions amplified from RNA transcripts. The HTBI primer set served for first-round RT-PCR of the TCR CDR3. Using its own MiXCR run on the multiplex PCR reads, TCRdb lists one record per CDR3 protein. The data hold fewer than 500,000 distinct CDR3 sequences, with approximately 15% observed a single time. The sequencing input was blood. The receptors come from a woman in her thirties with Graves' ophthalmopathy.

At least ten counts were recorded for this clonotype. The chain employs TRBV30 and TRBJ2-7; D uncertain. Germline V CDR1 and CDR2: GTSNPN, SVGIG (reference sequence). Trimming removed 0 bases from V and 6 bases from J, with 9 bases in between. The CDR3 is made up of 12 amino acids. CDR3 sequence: CAWSVASGEQYF. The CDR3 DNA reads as TGTGCCTGGAGTGTAGCGTCGGGCGAGCAGTACTTC.

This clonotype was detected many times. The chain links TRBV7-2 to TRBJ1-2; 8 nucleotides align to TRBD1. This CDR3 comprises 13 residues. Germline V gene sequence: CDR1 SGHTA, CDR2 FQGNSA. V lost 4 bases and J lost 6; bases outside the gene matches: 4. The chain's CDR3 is CASSSTGVDGYTF. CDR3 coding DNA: TGTGCCAGCAGCTCGACAGGGGTTGATGGCTACACCTTC.

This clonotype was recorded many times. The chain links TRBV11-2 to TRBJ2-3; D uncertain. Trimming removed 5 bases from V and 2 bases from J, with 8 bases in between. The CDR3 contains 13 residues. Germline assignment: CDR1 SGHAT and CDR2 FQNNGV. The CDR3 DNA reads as TGTGCCAGCAGCCCCCCACTCACAGATACGCAGTATTTT. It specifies CASSPPLTDTQYF.

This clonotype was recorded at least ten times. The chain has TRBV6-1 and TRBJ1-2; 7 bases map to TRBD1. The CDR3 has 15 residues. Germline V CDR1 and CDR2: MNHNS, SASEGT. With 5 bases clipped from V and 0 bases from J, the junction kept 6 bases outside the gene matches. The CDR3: CASSSGQETNYGYTF. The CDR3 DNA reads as TGTGCCAGCAGTTCCGGACAGGAGACTAACTATGGCTACACCTTC.

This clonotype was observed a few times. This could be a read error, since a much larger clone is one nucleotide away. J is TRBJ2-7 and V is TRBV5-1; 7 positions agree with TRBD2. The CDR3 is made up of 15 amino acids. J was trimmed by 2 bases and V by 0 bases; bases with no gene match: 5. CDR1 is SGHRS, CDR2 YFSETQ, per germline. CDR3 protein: CASSLDAGVTYEQYF. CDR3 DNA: TGCGCCAGCAGCTTGGATGCGGGGGTGACCTACGAGCAGTACTTC.

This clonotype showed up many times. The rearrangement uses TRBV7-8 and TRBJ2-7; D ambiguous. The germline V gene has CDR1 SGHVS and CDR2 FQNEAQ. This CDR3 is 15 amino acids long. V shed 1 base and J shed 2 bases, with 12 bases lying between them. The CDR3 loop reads CASSLVGGRTYEQYF. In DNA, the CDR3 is TGTGCCAGCAGCTTAGTGGGTGGGCGAACCTACGAGCAGTACTTC.

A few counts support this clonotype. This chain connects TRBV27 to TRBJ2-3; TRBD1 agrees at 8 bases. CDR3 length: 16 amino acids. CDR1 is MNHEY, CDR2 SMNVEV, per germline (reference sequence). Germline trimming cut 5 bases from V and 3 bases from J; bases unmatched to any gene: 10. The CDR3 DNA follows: TGTGCCAGCAGTGGACAGGGTGGTTTGAGGACAGATACGCAGTATTTT. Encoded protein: CASSGQGGLRTDTQYF.